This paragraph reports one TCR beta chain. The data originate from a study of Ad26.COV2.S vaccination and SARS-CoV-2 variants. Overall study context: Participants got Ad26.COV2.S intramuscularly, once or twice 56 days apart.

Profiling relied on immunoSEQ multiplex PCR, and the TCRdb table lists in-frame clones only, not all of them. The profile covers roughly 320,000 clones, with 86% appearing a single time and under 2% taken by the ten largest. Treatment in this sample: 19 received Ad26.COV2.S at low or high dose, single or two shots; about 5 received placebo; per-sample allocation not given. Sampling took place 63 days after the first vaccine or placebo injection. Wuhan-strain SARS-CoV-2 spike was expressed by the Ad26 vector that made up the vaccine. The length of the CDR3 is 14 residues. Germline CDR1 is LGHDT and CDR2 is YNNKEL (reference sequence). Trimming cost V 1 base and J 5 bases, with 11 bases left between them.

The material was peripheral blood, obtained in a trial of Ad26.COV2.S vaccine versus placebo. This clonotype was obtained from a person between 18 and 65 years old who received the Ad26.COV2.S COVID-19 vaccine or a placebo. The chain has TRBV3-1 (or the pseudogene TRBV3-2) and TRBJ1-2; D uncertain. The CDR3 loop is CASSQVQSPYGYTF. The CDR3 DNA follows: TGTGCCAGCAGCCAAGTACAGTCCCCATATGGCTACACCTTC.